This TCR beta chain was observed in a study of blood T cell repertoires in COVID-19. At the level of the study: Italy, Spain and the United States were the sources of the convalescent and acute COVID-19 samples. In each case, the material was cDNA or gDNA derived from T cells, B-cell-depleted T cells, or PBMCs.

Authors' analysis steps: Estimation of nucleated cell counts relied on the amplification of reference gene primers. Clones were read by immunoSEQ multiplex PCR, and TCRdb kept only the in-frame ones, dropping some. Clone size and the V and J calls come from that table; the DNA yielded D and trimming. The sample carries 150,000 to 200,000 clones, about 83% recorded once. Germline loops: CDR1 LGHDT, CDR2 YNNKEL (reference sequence). Trimming took 6 bases from V and 9 from J; bases not matched to a gene: 13. This CDR3 is built from 14 residues. This sequence was found in a man in his late teens or twenties with active or convalescent COVID-19. The chain is built from TRBV3-1 (or the pseudogene TRBV3-2) and TRBJ1-1, with 7 bases aligning to TRBD1. Sequencing was performed on peripheral blood. The CDR3 loop is CASRARDRFSQAFF. CDR3 nucleotide sequence: TGTGCCAGCAGGGCCCGGGACAGATTCTCCCAAGCTTTCTTT.